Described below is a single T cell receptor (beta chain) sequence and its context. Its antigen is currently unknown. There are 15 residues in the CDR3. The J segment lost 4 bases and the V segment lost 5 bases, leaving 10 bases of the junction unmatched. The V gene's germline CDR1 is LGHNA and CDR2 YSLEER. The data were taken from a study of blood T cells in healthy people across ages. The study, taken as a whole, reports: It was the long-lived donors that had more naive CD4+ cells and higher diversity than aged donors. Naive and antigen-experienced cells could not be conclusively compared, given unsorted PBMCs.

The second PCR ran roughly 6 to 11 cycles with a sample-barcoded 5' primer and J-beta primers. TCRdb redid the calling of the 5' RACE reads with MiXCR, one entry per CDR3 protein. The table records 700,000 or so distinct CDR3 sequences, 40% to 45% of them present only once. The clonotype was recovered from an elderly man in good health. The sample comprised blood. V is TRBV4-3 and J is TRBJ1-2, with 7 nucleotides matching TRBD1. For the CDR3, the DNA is TGCGCCAGCAGCGGTCAGATCAGGGGGGCCTATGGCTACACCTTC. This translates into CASSGQIRGAYGYTF.